Below, one T cell receptor beta chain is given with its context. The antigen remains undetermined. The protocol was immunoSEQ multiplex PCR, while the TCRdb copy is restricted to in-frame clones and leaves out a portion. The sample lists roughly 100,000 clones, 84% occurring once. The sample belongs to a study of T cell clones after liver transplantation. Study-wide background: Tolerance: complete withdrawal held at least one year, liver enzymes staying within twice normal.

Study-level points and caveats: Low donor cell numbers restricted donor-reactive repertoire measurement in a couple of subjects.

The CDR3 has 15 residues. Per the germline V gene, CDR1 is SGHDN and CDR2 is FVKESK. V dropped 1 base and J dropped 0 bases, with 10 bases sitting between them. The TCR was taken from a human patient who received a liver transplant. Some T cells may have originated in the graft donor. Sequencing was performed on CD4+ T cells from blood, taken approximately 50 months after liver transplant. V gene TRBV14 combines with J gene TRBJ2-7; perhaps TRBD1 as D (6 bases). The CDR3 bases are TGTGCCAGCAGCCAAGGTCAGGGGAGCTCCTACGAGCAGTACTTC. Translating gives CASSQGQGSSYEQYF.